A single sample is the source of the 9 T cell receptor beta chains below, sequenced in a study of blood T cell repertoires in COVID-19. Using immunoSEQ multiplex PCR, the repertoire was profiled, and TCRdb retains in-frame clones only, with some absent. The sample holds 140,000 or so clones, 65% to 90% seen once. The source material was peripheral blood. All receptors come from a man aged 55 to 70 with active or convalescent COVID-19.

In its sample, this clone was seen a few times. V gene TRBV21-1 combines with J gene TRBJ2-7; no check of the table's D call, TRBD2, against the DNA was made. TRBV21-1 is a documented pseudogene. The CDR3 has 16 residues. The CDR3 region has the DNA TGTGCCAGCAGCAGTGGGGGACTGGGCCTTCGATACGAGCAGTACTTC. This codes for CASSSGGLGLRYEQYF.

CDR3 loop: CASSYQGSSNQPQHF. The CDR3 DNA follows: TGTGCCAGCAGCTACCAGGGTTCGAGCAATCAGCCCCAGCATTTT. The chain couples TRBV7-2 to TRBJ1-5; D is possibly TRBD1 (5 bases). This CDR3 is 15 amino acids long. Looked up from germline, CDR1 is SGHTA and CDR2 is FQGNSA. Trimming took 4 bases from V and 1 from J, leaving 11 bases between them.

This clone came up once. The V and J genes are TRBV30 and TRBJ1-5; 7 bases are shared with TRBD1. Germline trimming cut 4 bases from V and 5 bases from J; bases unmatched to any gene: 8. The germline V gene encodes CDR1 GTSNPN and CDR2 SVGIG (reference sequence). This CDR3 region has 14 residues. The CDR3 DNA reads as TGTGCCTGGACAAGGACAGGCCGGGATCAGCCCCAGCATTTT. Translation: CAWTRTGRDQPQHF.

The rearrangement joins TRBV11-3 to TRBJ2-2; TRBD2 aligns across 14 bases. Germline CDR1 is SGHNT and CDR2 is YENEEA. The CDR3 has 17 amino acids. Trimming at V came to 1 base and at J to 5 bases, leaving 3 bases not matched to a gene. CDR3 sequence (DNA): TGTGCCAGCAGCTTAGGACTAGCGGGAGGGAGAACCGGGGAGCTGTTTTTT. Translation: CASSLGLAGGRTGELFF.

The CDR3 sequence is CASSTLAGGRETQYF. CDR3 DNA sequence: TGTGCCAGCAGCACACTAGCGGGGGGTAGGGAGACCCAGTACTTC. The chain carries TRBV5-6 and TRBJ2-5, with 12 bases that match TRBD2. V shed 4 bases and J 5 bases; nucleotides not matched to a gene: 6. This CDR3 is 15 amino acids long. Germline-derived CDR1 and CDR2 are SGHDT and YYEEEE.

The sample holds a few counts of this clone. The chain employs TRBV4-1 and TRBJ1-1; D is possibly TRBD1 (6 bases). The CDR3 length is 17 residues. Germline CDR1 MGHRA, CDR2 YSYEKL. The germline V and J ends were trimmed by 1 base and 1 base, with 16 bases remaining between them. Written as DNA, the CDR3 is TGCGCCAGCAGCCAAGTTATGGTTGCGGGGGCGAACACTGAAGCTTTCTTT. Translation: CASSQVMVAGANTEAFF.

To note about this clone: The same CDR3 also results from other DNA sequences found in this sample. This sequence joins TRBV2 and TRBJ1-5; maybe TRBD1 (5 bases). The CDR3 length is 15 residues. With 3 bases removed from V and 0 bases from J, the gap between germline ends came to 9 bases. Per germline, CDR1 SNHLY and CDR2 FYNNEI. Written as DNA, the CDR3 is TGTGCCAGCAGTGAGCAGGGATTTAGCAATCAGCCCCAGCATTTT. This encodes CASSEQGFSNQPQHF.

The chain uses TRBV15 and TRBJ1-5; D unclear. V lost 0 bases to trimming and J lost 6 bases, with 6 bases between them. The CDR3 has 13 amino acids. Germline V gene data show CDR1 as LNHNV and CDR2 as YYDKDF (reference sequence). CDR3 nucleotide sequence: TGTGCCACCAGCAGAGATATCCGTCAGCCCCAGCATTTT. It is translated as CATSRDIRQPQHF.

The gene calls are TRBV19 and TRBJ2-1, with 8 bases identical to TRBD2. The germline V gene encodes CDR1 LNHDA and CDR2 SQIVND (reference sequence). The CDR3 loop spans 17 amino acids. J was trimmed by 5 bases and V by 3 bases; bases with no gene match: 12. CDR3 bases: TGTGCCAGTAGTATCCGAGGACTAGCCCACCCCGACAATGAGCAGTTCTTC. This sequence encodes CASSIRGLAHPDNEQFF.